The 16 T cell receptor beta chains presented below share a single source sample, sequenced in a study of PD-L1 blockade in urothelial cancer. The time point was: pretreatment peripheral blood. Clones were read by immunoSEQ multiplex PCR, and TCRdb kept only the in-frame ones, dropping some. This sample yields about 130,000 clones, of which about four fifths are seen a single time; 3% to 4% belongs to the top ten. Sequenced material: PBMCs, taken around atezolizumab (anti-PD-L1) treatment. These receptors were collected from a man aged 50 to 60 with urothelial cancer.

The CDR3: CASSSMNRDNNQPQHF. In DNA form, the CDR3 reads TGTGCCAGCAGCTCAATGAATAGGGACAACAATCAGCCCCAGCATTTT. The V gene is TRBV7-8, the J gene TRBJ1-5, with D perhaps TRBD1 (6 bases). Germline CDR1 SGHVS, CDR2 FQNEAQ. This CDR3 is built from 16 residues. Trimming left V 4 bases short and J 3 bases short, with 16 bases between.

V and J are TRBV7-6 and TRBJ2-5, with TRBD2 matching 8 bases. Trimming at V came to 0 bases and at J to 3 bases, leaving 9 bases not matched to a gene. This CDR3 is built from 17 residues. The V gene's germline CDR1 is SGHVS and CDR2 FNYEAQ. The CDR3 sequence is CASSLAISGMLKETQYF. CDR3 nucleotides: TGTGCCAGCAGCTTAGCTATTAGCGGGATGTTAAAAGAGACCCAGTACTTC.

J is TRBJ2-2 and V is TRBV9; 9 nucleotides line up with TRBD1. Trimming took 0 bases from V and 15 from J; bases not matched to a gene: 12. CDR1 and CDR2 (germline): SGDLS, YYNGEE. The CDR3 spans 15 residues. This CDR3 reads CASSVEAQGASLVFF. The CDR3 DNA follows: TGTGCCAGCAGCGTAGAGGCACAGGGGGCGTCGTTGGTGTTTTTT.

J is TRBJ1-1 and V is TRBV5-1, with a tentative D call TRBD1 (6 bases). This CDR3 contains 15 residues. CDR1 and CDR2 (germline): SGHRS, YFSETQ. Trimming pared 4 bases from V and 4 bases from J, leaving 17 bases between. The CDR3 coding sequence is TGCGCCAGCAGCCCGGGGGAGGGGGAGAGCACTGAAGCTTTCTTT. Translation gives CASSPGEGESTEAFF.

CDR3 coding DNA: TGTGCCAGCAGTGAATTTAGGGGTTCCCGAAATGAAAAACTGTTTTTT. It codes for CASSEFRGSRNEKLFF. This chain connects TRBV25-1 to TRBJ1-4; tentative D call: TRBD1 (5 bases). Trimming shortened V by 1 base and J by 5 bases, and 14 bases separated the two germline ends. This CDR3 has 16 residues. The germline CDR1 and CDR2 sequences are MGHDK and SYGVNS.

This chain's CDR3 is CASSVAGLSTDTQYF. CDR3 coding DNA: TGTGCCAGCAGCGTAGCGGGACTTAGCACAGATACGCAGTATTTT. The chain uses TRBV9 and TRBJ2-3, with TRBD2 as a possible D gene (6 bases). CDR3 size: 15 residues. Deletions cut 0 bases from V and 0 bases from J, with 8 bases between. Germline values: CDR1 SGDLS, CDR2 YYNGEE.

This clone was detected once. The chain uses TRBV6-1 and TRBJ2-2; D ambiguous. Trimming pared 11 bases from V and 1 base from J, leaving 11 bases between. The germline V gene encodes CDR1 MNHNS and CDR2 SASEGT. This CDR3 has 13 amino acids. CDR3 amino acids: CAFSYLNTGELFF. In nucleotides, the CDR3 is TGTGCCTTCTCGTACTTGAACACCGGGGAGCTGTTTTTT.

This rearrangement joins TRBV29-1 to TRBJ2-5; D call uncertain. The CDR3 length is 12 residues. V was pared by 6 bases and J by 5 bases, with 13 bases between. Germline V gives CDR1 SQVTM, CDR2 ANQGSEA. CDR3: CSVPSGAETQYF. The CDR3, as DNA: TGCAGCGTCCCCTCCGGTGCGGAGACCCAGTACTTC. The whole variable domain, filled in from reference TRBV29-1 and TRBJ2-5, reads SAVISQKPSRDICQRGTSLTIQCQVDSQVTMMFWYRQQPGQSLTLIATANQGSEATYESGFVIDKFPISRPNLTFSTLTVSNMSPEDSSIYLCSVPSGAETQYFGPGTRLLVL.

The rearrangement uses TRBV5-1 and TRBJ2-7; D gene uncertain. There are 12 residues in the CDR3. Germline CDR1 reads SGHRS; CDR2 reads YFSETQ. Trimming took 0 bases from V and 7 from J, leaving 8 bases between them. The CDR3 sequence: CASSLGGKEQYF. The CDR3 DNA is TGCGCCAGCAGCTTGGGAGGTAAAGAGCAGTACTTC.

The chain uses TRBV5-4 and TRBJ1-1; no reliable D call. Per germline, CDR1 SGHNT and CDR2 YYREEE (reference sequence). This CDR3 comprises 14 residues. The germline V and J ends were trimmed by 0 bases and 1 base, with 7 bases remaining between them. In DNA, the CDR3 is TGTGCCAGCAGCTTGGACAGATCGAACACTGAAGCTTTCTTT. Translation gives CASSLDRSNTEAFF.

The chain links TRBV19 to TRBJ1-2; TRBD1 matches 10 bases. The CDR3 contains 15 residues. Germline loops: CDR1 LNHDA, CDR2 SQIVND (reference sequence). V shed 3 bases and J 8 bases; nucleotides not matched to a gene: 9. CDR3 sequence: CASSMTGTGEVGYTF. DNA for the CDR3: TGTGCCAGTAGTATGACGGGGACAGGGGAGGTCGGCTACACCTTC.

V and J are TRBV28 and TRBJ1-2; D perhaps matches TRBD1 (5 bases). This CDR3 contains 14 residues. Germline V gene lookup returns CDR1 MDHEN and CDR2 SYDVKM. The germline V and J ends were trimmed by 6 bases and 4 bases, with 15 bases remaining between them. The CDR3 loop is CASSFGGRGYGYTF. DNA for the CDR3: TGTGCCAGCAGCTTCGGCGGGAGGGGCTATGGCTACACCTTC.

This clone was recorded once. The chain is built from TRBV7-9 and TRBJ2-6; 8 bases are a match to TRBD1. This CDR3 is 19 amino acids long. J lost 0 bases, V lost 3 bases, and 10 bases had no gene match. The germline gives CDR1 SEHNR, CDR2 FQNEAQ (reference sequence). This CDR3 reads CASSFSRQGTNSGANVLTF. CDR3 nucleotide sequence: TGTGCCAGCAGCTTCTCCCGACAGGGGACAAACTCTGGGGCCAACGTCCTGACTTTC.

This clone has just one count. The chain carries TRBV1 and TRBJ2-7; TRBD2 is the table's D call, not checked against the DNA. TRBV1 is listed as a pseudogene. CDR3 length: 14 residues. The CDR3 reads CTSSHAGTIYEQYF. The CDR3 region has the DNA TGCACCAGCAGCCACGCCGGGACTATCTACGAGCAGTACTTC.

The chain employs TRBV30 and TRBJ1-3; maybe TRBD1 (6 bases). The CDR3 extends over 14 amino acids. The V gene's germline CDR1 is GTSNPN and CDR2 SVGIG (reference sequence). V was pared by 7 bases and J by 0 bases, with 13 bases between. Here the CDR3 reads CASTQGSSGNTIYF. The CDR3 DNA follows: TGTGCCTCAACCCAGGGGAGCTCTGGAAACACCATATATTTT.

CDR3 in amino acids: CASSTYRGNNYGYTF. The CDR3 DNA reads as TGTGCCAGCAGCACATACAGGGGAAATAACTATGGCTACACCTTC. The chain couples TRBV7-2 to TRBJ1-2, with TRBD1 matching 7 bases. J gave up 1 base and V 5 bases, and 7 bases lay outside the gene matches. Germline CDR1 reads SGHTA; CDR2 reads FQGNSA. There are 15 residues in the CDR3.